A selection of T cell receptor beta chains follows, all from one sample in a study of a mutant IDH1 vaccine in newly diagnosed glioma. Only in-frame clones appear in the TCRdb table, and some are missing; sequencing was by immunoSEQ multiplex PCR. The sample gives approximately 60,000 clones, under 85% of which show up once; 3% to 4% is in the top ten. The antigens of these receptors remain unknown. The sequencing used PBMCs, collected from a glioma patient whose treatment included an IDH1 peptide vaccine. The source of these receptors is a woman aged 50 to 60 with glioma. Each CDR3 is given with its conserved first and last residue.

v_call: TRBV4-2; j_call: TRBJ1-5; cdr3_aa: CASSQDPGRNQPQHF
v_call: TRBV12-5; j_call: TRBJ2-3; cdr3_aa: CASGLAGGDTQYF
v_call: TRBV5-6; j_call: TRBJ2-1; cdr3_aa: CASSFGRWDEQFF
v_call: TRBV7-2; j_call: TRBJ1-6; cdr3_aa: CASSLGTGSSSPLHF
v_call: TRBV7-9; j_call: TRBJ1-4; cdr3_aa: CASSLVQGTNEKLFF
v_call: TRBV5-5; j_call: TRBJ1-1; cdr3_aa: CASSLGAGGKLTTEAFF
v_call: TRBV29-1; j_call: TRBJ2-1; cdr3_aa: CSVDPRGTGGNEQFF
v_call: TRBV2; j_call: TRBJ2-2; cdr3_aa: CASTWGQVNTGELFF
v_call: TRBV15; j_call: TRBJ1-2; cdr3_aa: CATSRGGDSVYGYTF
v_call: TRBV7-2; j_call: TRBJ1-3; cdr3_aa: CASSPEGAGNTIYF
v_call: TRBV13; j_call: TRBJ2-7; cdr3_aa: CASKDIKTYEQYF
v_call: TRBV5-1; j_call: TRBJ2-7; cdr3_aa: CASSRGGSSYEQYF
v_call: TRBV29-1; j_call: TRBJ2-2; cdr3_aa: CSVPGGGELFF
v_call: TRBV7-2; j_call: TRBJ2-7; cdr3_aa: CASSFSPTRFYEQYF
v_call: TRBV14; j_call: TRBJ2-2; cdr3_aa: CASSQVGPDGELFF
v_call: TRBV15; j_call: TRBJ1-5; cdr3_aa: CATSGVGGPQHF
v_call: TRBV25-1; j_call: TRBJ2-7; cdr3_aa: CASTADRDDYEQYF